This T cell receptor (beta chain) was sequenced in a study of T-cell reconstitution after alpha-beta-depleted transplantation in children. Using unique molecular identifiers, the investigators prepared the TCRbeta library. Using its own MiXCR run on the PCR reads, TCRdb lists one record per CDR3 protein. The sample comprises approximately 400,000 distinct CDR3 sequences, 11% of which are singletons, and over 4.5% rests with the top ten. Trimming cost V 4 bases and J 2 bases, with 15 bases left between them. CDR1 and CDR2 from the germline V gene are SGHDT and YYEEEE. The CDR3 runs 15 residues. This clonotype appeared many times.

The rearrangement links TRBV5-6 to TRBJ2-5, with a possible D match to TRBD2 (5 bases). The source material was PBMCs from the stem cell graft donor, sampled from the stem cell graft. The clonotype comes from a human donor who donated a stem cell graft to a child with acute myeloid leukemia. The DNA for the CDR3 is TGTGCCAGCAGCCGAGGGATTTTTCTTCAAGAGACCCAGTACTTC. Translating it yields CASSRGIFLQETQYF.